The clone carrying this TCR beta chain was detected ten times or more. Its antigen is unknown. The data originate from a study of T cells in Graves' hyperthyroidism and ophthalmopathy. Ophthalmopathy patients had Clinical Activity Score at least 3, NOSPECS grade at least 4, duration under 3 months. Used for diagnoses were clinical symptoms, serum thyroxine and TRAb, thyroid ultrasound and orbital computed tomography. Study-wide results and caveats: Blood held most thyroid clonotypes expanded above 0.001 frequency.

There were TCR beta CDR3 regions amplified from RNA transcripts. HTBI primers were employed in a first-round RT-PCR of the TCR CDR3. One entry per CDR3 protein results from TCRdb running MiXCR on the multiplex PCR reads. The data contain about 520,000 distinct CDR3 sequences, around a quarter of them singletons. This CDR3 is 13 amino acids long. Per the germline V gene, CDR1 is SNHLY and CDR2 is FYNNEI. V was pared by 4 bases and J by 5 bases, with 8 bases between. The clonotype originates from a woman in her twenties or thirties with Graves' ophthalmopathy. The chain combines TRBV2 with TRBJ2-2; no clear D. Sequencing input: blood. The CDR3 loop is CASSGVRTGELFF. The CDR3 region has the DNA TGTGCCAGCAGTGGGGTCAGAACCGGGGAGCTGTTTTTT. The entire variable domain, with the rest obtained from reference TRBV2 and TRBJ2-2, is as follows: EPEVTQTPSHQVTQMGQEVILRCVPISNHLYFYWYRQILGQKVEFLVSFYNNEISEKSEIFDDQFSVERPDGSNFTLKIRSTKLEDSAMYFCASSGVRTGELFFGEGSRLTVL.